The clone carrying this T cell receptor beta chain was observed at least ten times. Stated time point: blood at routine non-recurrence follow-up after resection. This sample is part of a study of spatial heterogeneity in lung cancer. TCRdb re-called the 5' RACE reads with MiXCR, one entry per CDR3 protein. The sample lists 60,000 to 85,000 distinct CDR3 sequences, 8% to 9% seen once, with under 2.5% in the top ten. The material was PBMCs, obtained at follow-up. The sequence derives from a female donor with early-stage non-small cell lung cancer.

In nucleotides, the CDR3 is TGCAGCGTGGGGACAGCCTCGGGACTAGCTAGGGCCCAGTACTTC. This translates into CSVGTASGLARAQYF. This rearrangement joins TRBV29-1 to TRBJ2-5; TRBD2 aligns across 9 bases. CDR3 length: 15 amino acids. Germline-derived CDR1 and CDR2 are SQVTM and ANQGSEA. With V trimmed by 6 bases and J by 9 bases, 17 bases remained unmatched.